A selection of T cell receptor beta chains follows, all from one sample in a study of T cell responses to AZD1222 COVID-19 vaccine. Generated by immunoSEQ multiplex PCR, the TCRdb table keeps only in-frame clones and is missing some. The top ten hold more than 9% of the sample, which has 100,000 to 120,000 clones, more than 75% seen once. The sequenced sample was peripheral blood, obtained on day 0 of AZD1222 vaccination. The source is an adult in good health. The CDR3 runs from the conserved cysteine through the conserved F or W. The D gene is left open where the match is weak. Clone size appears in some rows only: once, few, many, or a class for an expanded clone.

d_gene	v_gene	j_gene	abundance	CDR3nt	CDR3aa
TRBD1	TRBV6-5	TRBJ2-5	-	TGTGCCAGCTCCCCTTCCGGGACAGGGCAAGAGACCCAGTACTTC	CASSPSGTGQETQYF
-	TRBV15	TRBJ2-7	-	TGTGCCACCAGCAGGGCGCAGGTAGACTACGAGCAGTACTTC	CATSRAQVDYEQYF
-	TRBV11-2	TRBJ1-2	-	TGTGCCAGCAGCACACCGGGACAATACTATGGCTACACCTTC	CASSTPGQYYGYTF
TRBD2	TRBV19	TRBJ2-3	-	TGTGCCAGTACCCGGGGGGACTCCCTCTTTTCAGATACGCAGTATTTT	CASTRGDSLFSDTQYF
TRBD1	TRBV20-1	TRBJ1-2	-	TGCAGTGCTAGTGGTGAGGGGGCGGACTATGGCTACACCTTC	CSASGEGADYGYTF
-	TRBV5-1	TRBJ2-5	-	TGCGCCAGCAGCTCGCTAGCGACGACCGGGGAGACCCAGTACTTC	CASSSLATTGETQYF
TRBD1	TRBV10-2	TRBJ1-4	-	TGCGCCAGCAGTGAGTCCGGGACAGGGTTTGAAAAACTGTTTTTT	CASSESGTGFEKLFF
-	TRBV9	TRBJ2-1	-	TGTGCCAGCAGCGTAGGGACGCTAGGGGCCAATGAGCAGTTCTTC	CASSVGTLGANEQFF
TRBD2	TRBV3-1/TRBV3-2	TRBJ2-5	-	TGTGCCAGCAGCCCTCGGGGTAGCGGGAGAATTAAGACCCAGTACTTC	CASSPRGSGRIKTQYF
-	TRBV19	TRBJ1-1	-	TGTGCCAGTAGTACAGGGGCCGCAGGGGCTTTCTTT	CASSTGAAGAFF
-	TRBV9	TRBJ1-1	-	TGTGCCAGCAGCGTAGGGGGACCACTGAACACTGAAGCTTTCTTT	CASSVGGPLNTEAFF
-	TRBV7-9	TRBJ2-1	-	TGTGCCAGCAGCCCCCGCATCGCCTTGAACAATGAGCAGTTCTTC	CASSPRIALNNEQFF
TRBD2	TRBV19	TRBJ2-1	-	TGTGCCAGTAGTACAAGACTAGCGGGGTACAATGAGCAGTTCTTC	CASSTRLAGYNEQFF
-	TRBV15	TRBJ1-1	-	TGTGCCACTTTTCGAGCGGGGGGCACTGAAGCTTTCTTT	CATFRAGGTEAFF
TRBD2	TRBV2	TRBJ2-1	-	TGTGCCAGCAGTAGCGGGACTGGAAACAATGAGCAGTTCTTC	CASSSGTGNNEQFF
-	TRBV27	TRBJ1-5	-	TGTGCCAGCAGTTTACCTAATCAGCCCCAGCATTTT	CASSLPNQPQHF
TRBD1	TRBV18	TRBJ1-5	-	TGTGCCAGCTCACCCACCGGGACAGGGCAGAATCAGCCCCAGCATTTT	CASSPTGTGQNQPQHF
-	TRBV28	TRBJ2-3	-	TGTGCCAGCAGTAACTGGGAAAGGACCACAGATACGCAGTATTTT	CASSNWERTTDTQYF
TRBD1	TRBV4-2	TRBJ1-1	-	TGTGCCAGCAGCCCGGCGGGACAGGGGTACACTGAAGCTTTCTTT	CASSPAGQGYTEAFF
-	TRBV14	TRBJ2-7	once	TGTGCCAGCAGCCAACAATTACGGTACGAGCAGTACTTC	CASSQQLRYEQYF
-	TRBV29-1	TRBJ1-4	few	TGCAGCGTTCGTGAGGGTGTGGGTAATGAAAAACTGTTTTTT	CSVREGVGNEKLFF
TRBD2	TRBV5-4	TRBJ2-1	-	TGTGCCAGCAGCCTAAGACTAGCGGGAGGAAACAATGAGCAGTTCTTC	CASSLRLAGGNNEQFF
TRBD1	TRBV28	TRBJ1-6	few	TGTGCCAGCAGTTTCCTGGGGACAGTTCATAATTCACCCCTCCACTTT	CASSFLGTVHNSPLHF
TRBD1	TRBV6-2/TRBV6-3	TRBJ1-5	few	TGTGCCAGCAGCCCTGGGACAGGGGGGAATCAGCCCCAGCATTTT	CASSPGTGGNQPQHF
-	TRBV27	TRBJ1-1	-	TGTGCCAGCAGTTTACGGCTTCAAAGCCTGAACACTGAAGCTTTCTTT	CASSLRLQSLNTEAFF
TRBD1	TRBV7-9	TRBJ2-5	-	TGTGCCAGCAGCTCCGCTTGGACAGGGGATAGGGAGACCCAGTACTTC	CASSSAWTGDRETQYF